The rows below give T cell receptor beta chains drawn from one sample of a study of cytomegalovirus exposure and HLA in healthy donors. Clones were read by immunoSEQ multiplex PCR, and TCRdb kept only the in-frame ones, dropping some. In all, the sample yields 160,000 or so clones. Sequencing used PBMCs. These receptors all come from a man aged 25-40 years in good health and CMV-seronegative. The CDR3 runs from the conserved cysteine through the conserved F or W. The D gene is left open where the match is weak.

v_call	j_call	d_call	cdr3_nt	cdr3_aa
TRBV2	TRBJ1-5	NA	TGTGCCAGCAGTTTACAGAGTAGCAATCAGCCCCAGCATTTT	CASSLQSSNQPQHF
TRBV2	TRBJ1-4	NA	TGTGCCAGCAGCGACCTCACAGCTAATGAAAAACTGTTTTTT	CASSDLTANEKLFF
TRBV9	TRBJ2-7	NA	TGTGCCAGCAGCCCTCCGGAGTCCTACGAGCAGTACTTC	CASSPPESYEQYF
TRBV19	TRBJ2-7	NA	TGTGCCAGTAGCCAGACAGGGACTCCTCGCGAGCAGTACTTC	CASSQTGTPREQYF
TRBV19	TRBJ2-7	NA	TGTGCCAGTAGTCGAGATTACTACGAGCAGTACTTC	CASSRDYYEQYF
TRBV2	TRBJ1-2	NA	TGTGCCAGCAACCAGGACAGCAACTATGGCTACACCTTC	CASNQDSNYGYTF
TRBV7-2	TRBJ1-4	NA	TGTGCCAGCAGCTGGGGGGGTACTAATGAAAAACTGTTTTTT	CASSWGGTNEKLFF
TRBV5-1	TRBJ2-1	TRBD2	TGCGCCAGCAGCTTTGTGACTAGCGGGTACCACAATGAGCAGTTCTTC	CASSFVTSGYHNEQFF
TRBV6-5	TRBJ2-3	TRBD2	TGTGCCAGCAGTTCGACTAGCGGGAGAACAGATACGCAGTATTTT	CASSSTSGRTDTQYF
TRBV9	TRBJ2-1	NA	TGTGCCAGCAGCGGAGGGGCGGGATTTTACAATGAGCAGTTCTTC	CASSGGAGFYNEQFF
TRBV5-6	TRBJ1-5	TRBD1	TGTGCCAGCAGCCGACAGGGTCGAGTTGATCAGCCCCAGCATTTT	CASSRQGRVDQPQHF
TRBV7-8	TRBJ2-1	NA	TGTGCCAGCAGCTTACTGTCTGAGCAGTTCTTC	CASSLLSEQFF
TRBV29-1	TRBJ2-5	NA	TGCAGCGTTTCGAATTTCGGGAGCTTAGGAGAGACCCAGTACTTC	CSVSNFGSLGETQYF
TRBV10-1	TRBJ1-3	NA	TGCGCCAGCAGTGGAAACAGTGGAAACACCATATATTTT	CASSGNSGNTIYF
TRBV28	TRBJ2-6	NA	TGTGCCAGCACCCCCCTCGGCTCTGGGGCCAACGTCCTGACTTTC	CASTPLGSGANVLTF
TRBV4-3	TRBJ1-1	NA	TGCGCCAGCAGCCAAAATCCAGGGATGTCCACTGAAGCTTTCTTT	CASSQNPGMSTEAFF
TRBV15	TRBJ2-1	NA	TGTGCCACCAGCAGAGAAGGTAGCGGCAACAATGAGCAGTTCTTC	CATSREGSGNNEQFF
TRBV6-5	TRBJ2-3	NA	TGTGCCAGCACGCACTCAAGCACAGATACGCAGTATTTT	CASTHSSTDTQYF
TRBV6-1	TRBJ2-7	NA	TGTGCCAGCACGGGACTCGTCTACGAGCAGTACTTC	CASTGLVYEQYF
TRBV19	TRBJ2-7	NA	TGTGCCAGTAGTATGAACGGGGGACTCGAGCAGTACTTC	CASSMNGGLEQYF
TRBV9	TRBJ1-2	NA	TGTGCCAGCAGCGTATTTGGAGTGGTCGATGGCTACACCTTC	CASSVFGVVDGYTF
TRBV7-9	TRBJ2-7	TRBD1	TGTGCCAGCAGCTGGGGGACAGGGGCCGACGAGCAGTACTTC	CASSWGTGADEQYF
TRBV4-3	TRBJ2-7	TRBD1	TGCGCCAGCAGCCAAAACAGGGGCTACGAGCAGTACTTC	CASSQNRGYEQYF
TRBV2	TRBJ1-2	NA	TGTGCCGCAGGCGGGGGGGCCAACTATGGCTACACCTTC	CAAGGGANYGYTF
TRBV6-5	TRBJ2-5	NA	TGTGCCAGCAGTTTCCGAGGACAGGGAGGGGAGACCCAGTACTTC	CASSFRGQGGETQYF
TRBV5-4	TRBJ2-1	TRBD1	TGTGCCAGCAGCCTATCGGACAGGGGGCATGGGTCCTACAATGAGCAGTTCTTC	CASSLSDRGHGSYNEQFF
TRBV7-2	TRBJ1-1	NA	TGTGCCAGCAGCTTAGAGGCGTACACAGGGTCCCAAGCTTTCTTT	CASSLEAYTGSQAFF
TRBV10-3	TRBJ1-1	NA	TGTGCCATCAGTGAGTCGACATGGGGTTCCACAAGGCAGGGGCGCACTGAAGCTTTCTTT	CAISESTWGSTRQGRTEAFF
TRBV10-3	TRBJ2-2	TRBD2	TGTGCCATCAGTGAAGGACTAGCGGGAGGGACCGGGGAGCTGTTTTTT	CAISEGLAGGTGELFF
TRBV7-8	TRBJ2-4	TRBD2	TGTGCCAGCAGCTTAGGTGCGGGAGGGATAGCCAAAAACATTCAGTACTTC	CASSLGAGGIAKNIQYF
TRBV6-6	TRBJ1-1	TRBD1	TGTGCCACCAAAAGGGGGCAGCTGAACACTGAAGCTTTCTTT	CATKRGQLNTEAFF
TRBV5-6	TRBJ1-1	NA	TGTGCCAGCAGCTTGTTGCTGACAGTGAACACTGAAGCTTTCTTT	CASSLLLTVNTEAFF
TRBV27	TRBJ2-2	TRBD1	TGTGCCAGCAGTCTACAGGGGGCCACCGGGGAGCTGTTTTTT	CASSLQGATGELFF
TRBV11-3	TRBJ2-5	NA	TGTGCCAGCAGCTTAGAGGGGGGTACCCAGTACTTC	CASSLEGGTQYF
TRBV11-3	TRBJ2-3	NA	TGTGCCAGCAGCTTATCCGGGACAATAAGCACAGATACGCAGTATTTT	CASSLSGTISTDTQYF
TRBV4-3	TRBJ2-5	TRBD2	TGCGCCAGCAGCCCCAGACTAGCGGGAGGCGAGGAGACCCAGTACTTC	CASSPRLAGGEETQYF
TRBV9	TRBJ1-1	TRBD1	TGTGCCAGCAGCTTCATCACAGGGGTTGAAGCTTTCTTT	CASSFITGVEAFF
TRBV7-8	TRBJ2-5	TRBD1	TGTGCCAGCAGCTTCGGACAGGAGCAGACCCAGTACTTC	CASSFGQEQTQYF
TRBV19	TRBJ2-1	TRBD2	TGTGCCAGTAGTATCTTCCGGGGGCTAGCGGGAGGTGTGTTCTTC	CASSIFRGLAGGVFF
TRBV19	TRBJ1-1	NA	TGTGCCGGTAGTATAGCAGTCACCCTGAACACTGAAGCTTTCTTT	CAGSIAVTLNTEAFF